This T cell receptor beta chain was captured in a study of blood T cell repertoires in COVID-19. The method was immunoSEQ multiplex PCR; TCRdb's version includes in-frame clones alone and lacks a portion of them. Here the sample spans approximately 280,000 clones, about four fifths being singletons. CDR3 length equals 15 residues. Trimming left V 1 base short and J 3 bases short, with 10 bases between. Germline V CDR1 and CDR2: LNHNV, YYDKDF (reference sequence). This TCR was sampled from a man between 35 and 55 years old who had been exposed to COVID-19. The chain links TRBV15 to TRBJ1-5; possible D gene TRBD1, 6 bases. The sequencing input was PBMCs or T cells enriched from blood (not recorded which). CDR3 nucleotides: TGTGCCACCAGCAGAGGGGGGACACTCAATCAGCCCCAGCATTTT. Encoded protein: CATSRGGTLNQPQHF.